Listed below are T cell receptor beta chains from one sample, sequenced in a study of cytomegalovirus exposure and HLA in healthy donors. The assay was immunoSEQ multiplex PCR, and TCRdb's table has in-frame clones only and misses some. Among around 150,000 clones listed, about 74% were seen once. The sample was PBMCs. These receptors came from a man aged 25 to 40 in good health and CMV-seronegative. Both conserved end residues are part of each CDR3.

TRBJ2-1 17 TRBV27 CASSLRAQGLANNEQFF
TRBJ2-3 14 TRBV27 CASSRYRGTDTQYF
TRBJ2-7 18 TRBV4-2 CASSQDEGLAGGPYEQYF
TRBJ1-2 14 TRBV7-9 CASSSDSRAYGYTF
TRBJ2-7 12 TRBV6-1 CASIAEDRAQYF
TRBJ1-4 18 TRBV28 CASRRPPGQGWPNEKLFF
TRBJ1-2 17 TRBV4-1 CASSQDTELLWSYGYTF
TRBJ2-7 15 TRBV19 CASSEGGSSSYEQYF
TRBJ2-3 16 TRBV9 CASSIYSGSGTDTQYF
TRBJ1-2 14 TRBV6-5 CASSSSKQGYGYTF
TRBJ2-7 13 TRBV2 CASYRLGSYEQYF
TRBJ2-5 15 TRBV5-1 CASSSGQGEGETQYF
TRBJ2-2 16 TRBV5-1 CASSPTSGRGTGELFF
TRBJ2-1 13 TRBV27 CASSLQGFDEQFF
TRBJ2-5 14 TRBV5-1 CASSLTGWGETQYF
TRBJ1-2 11 TRBV28 CAASANYGYTF
TRBJ2-7 13 TRBV11-2 CASMTNTGVRQYF
TRBJ2-3 16 TRBV30 CAYLTWDRPATDTQYF
TRBJ2-5 19 TRBV5-1 CASSLVSPPWGGGEETQYF
TRBJ2-1 16 TRBV11-2 CASSSGLFFSYNEQFF
TRBJ1-2 16 TRBV4-2 CASSQAREQGYYGYTF
TRBJ2-2 15 TRBV4-2 CASSQEVLVTGELFF
TRBJ2-7 15 TRBV6-1 CASSSPTGVRYEQYF
TRBJ1-6 15 TRBV18 CASSETGVGGSPLHF
TRBJ2-5 13 TRBV29-1 CSVTTGGSETQYF